Listed below are T cell receptor beta chains from one sample, sequenced in a study of T-cell reconstitution after alpha-beta-depleted transplantation in children. Each CDR3 protein is one row after TCRdb ran MiXCR on the PCR reads. Of about 980,000 distinct CDR3 sequences in the sample, about 31% were seen once. The input for sequencing was PBMCs, mostly from graft donor cells, taken 360 days after TCRalphabeta/CD19-depleted stem cell transplant. Receptor source: a boy in the first two years of life who had a stem cell transplant for SCID, so the T cells may come from the graft donor. The CDR3 runs from the conserved cysteine through the conserved F or W. The D gene is left open where the match is weak. Clone size, where shown, is once, few, many, or a class for clones that have expanded.

-	TRBV11-2	TRBJ2-2	few	CASSLVLPNRETGTGELFF	TGTGCCAGCAGCTTGGTCCTACCCAACAGGGAAACGGGGACCGGGGAGCTGTTTTTT
-	TRBV7-2	TRBJ2-3	few	CASSPRPVARGTQYF	TGTGCCAGCAGCCCCAGGCCAGTCGCCCGGGGTACGCAGTATTTT
-	TRBV6-6	TRBJ2-3	few	CASSSYADTQYF	TGTGCCAGCAGTTCGTATGCAGATACGCAGTATTTT
-	TRBV4-3	TRBJ2-5	few	CASSQAGRLYQETQYF	TGCGCCAGCAGCCAAGCGGGGAGACTGTACCAAGAGACCCAGTACTTC
TRBD2	TRBV20-1	TRBJ2-5	many	CSAPRLAGGETQYF	TGCAGTGCTCCAAGACTAGCGGGGGGTGAGACCCAGTACTTC
-	TRBV5-1	TRBJ2-7	-	CASSITGLSYEQYF	TGCGCCAGCAGCATAACGGGCCTCTCCTACGAGCAGTACTTC
-	TRBV4-1	TRBJ2-5	few	CASSQEIRIETQYF	TGCGCCAGCAGCCAAGAAATTCGAATAGAGACCCAGTACTTC
TRBD2	TRBV12-3/TRBV12-4	TRBJ2-5	few	CASSWGLAWGGAQYF	TGTGCCAGCAGTTGGGGACTAGCGTGGGGAGGGGCCCAGTACTTC
TRBD1	TRBV5-1	TRBJ1-2	-	CASSWTGLDGYTF	TGCGCCAGCAGTTGGACAGGTCTCGATGGCTACACCTTC
-	TRBV13	TRBJ2-2	once	CASSLSSSPRRTGELFF	TGTGCCAGCAGCTTAAGCAGTTCGCCGCGGAGGACCGGGGAGCTGTTTTTT
-	TRBV12-3/TRBV12-4	TRBJ2-1	few	CASSRLGQEEQFF	TGTGCCAGCAGTAGACTAGGCCAGGAGGAGCAGTTCTTC
-	TRBV24-1	TRBJ2-2	-	CATSDPHGGGKSPGELFF	TGTGCCACCAGTGACCCCCACGGTGGCGGTAAGTCACCCGGGGAGCTGTTTTTT
TRBD1	TRBV6-5	TRBJ2-7	-	CASSYRGQTYEQYF	TGTGCCAGCAGTTACCGGGGACAGACCTACGAGCAGTACTTC
-	TRBV20-1	TRBJ2-3	-	CSASAPHDGGTDTQYF	TGCAGTGCTAGCGCCCCGCACGACGGGGGCACAGATACGCAGTATTTT
TRBD2	TRBV28	TRBJ2-3	many	CASRSSGTRHTDTQYF	TGTGCCAGCAGATCCTCCGGGACTAGGCACACAGATACGCAGTATTTT
-	TRBV15	TRBJ2-7	many	CATSRGGPLSEQYF	TGTGCCACCAGCAGAGGAGGACCCTTGAGTGAGCAGTACTTC
-	TRBV15	TRBJ1-3	many	CATSEGGSGNTIYF	TGTGCCACCAGTGAAGGGGGATCTGGAAACACCATATATTTT
TRBD1	TRBV29-1	TRBJ1-2	few	CSATGVGYGYTF	TGCAGCGCGACAGGGGTAGGCTATGGCTACACCTTC
-	TRBV29-1	TRBJ1-1	-	CSVEVGASWGTEAFF	TGCAGCGTTGAAGTCGGGGCAAGCTGGGGGACTGAAGCTTTCTTT
TRBD2	TRBV29-1	TRBJ2-1	-	CSARLAGGAAVAGQFF	TGCAGCGCCAGACTAGCGGGGGGGGCGGCCGTGGCCGGGCAGTTCTTC
TRBD1	TRBV20-1	TRBJ1-5	-	CSARGTGLLDQPQHF	TGCAGTGCTAGGGGGACAGGTCTCCTTGATCAGCCCCAGCATTTT
TRBD1	TRBV10-3	TRBJ1-2	few	CAISEETGWGYGYTF	TGTGCCATCAGTGAGGAGACAGGGTGGGGCTATGGCTACACCTTC
TRBD2	TRBV7-6	TRBJ2-1	-	CASSSLAGEVSGQFF	TGTGCCAGCAGCTCACTAGCGGGGGAGGTTAGTGGGCAGTTCTTC
-	TRBV18	TRBJ2-1	-	CASSPNVPSTYNEQFF	TGTGCCAGCTCACCAAACGTGCCCTCTACCTACAATGAGCAGTTCTTC
-	TRBV12-3/TRBV12-4	TRBJ2-3	-	CASSLGRATPPTDTQYF	TGTGCCAGCAGTTTAGGGAGGGCCACCCCTCCCACAGATACGCAGTATTTT
-	TRBV5-1	TRBJ2-7	-	CASSLGEFGAEQYF	TGCGCCAGCAGCTTGGGGGAATTCGGAGCCGAGCAGTACTTC
TRBD1	TRBV5-5	TRBJ2-1	-	CASSSDGTGLNEQFF	TGTGCCAGCAGCTCCGACGGGACAGGCCTCAATGAGCAGTTCTTC
-	TRBV6-1	TRBJ1-5	few	CASRPAGSNQPQHF	TGTGCCAGCAGGCCCGCCGGGAGCAATCAGCCCCAGCATTTT
-	TRBV18	TRBJ2-3	few	CASSPDSGDTQYF	TGTGCCAGCTCCCCCGATTCGGGAGATACGCAGTATTTT
TRBD1	TRBV28	TRBJ2-7	-	CASSVDRGASYEQYF	TGTGCCAGCAGTGTAGACAGGGGAGCCTCCTACGAGCAGTACTTC
-	TRBV4-1	TRBJ1-2	-	CASSPISNYGYTF	TGCGCCAGCAGCCCCATTTCTAACTATGGCTACACCTTC